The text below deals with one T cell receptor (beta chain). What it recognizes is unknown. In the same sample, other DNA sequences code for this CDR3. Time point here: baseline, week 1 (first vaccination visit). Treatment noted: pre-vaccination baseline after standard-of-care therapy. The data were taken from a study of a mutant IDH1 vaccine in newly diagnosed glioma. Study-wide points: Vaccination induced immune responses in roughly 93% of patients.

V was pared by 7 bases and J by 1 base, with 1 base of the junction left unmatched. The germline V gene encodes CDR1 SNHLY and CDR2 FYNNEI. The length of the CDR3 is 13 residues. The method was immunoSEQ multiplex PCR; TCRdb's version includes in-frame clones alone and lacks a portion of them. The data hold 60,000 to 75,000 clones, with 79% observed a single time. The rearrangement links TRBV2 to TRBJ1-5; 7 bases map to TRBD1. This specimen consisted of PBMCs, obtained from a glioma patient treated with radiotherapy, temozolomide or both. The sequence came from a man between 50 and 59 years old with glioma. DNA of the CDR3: TGTGCCAGCACAGGGGGAAGCAATCAGCCCCAGCATTTT. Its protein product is CASTGGSNQPQHF.